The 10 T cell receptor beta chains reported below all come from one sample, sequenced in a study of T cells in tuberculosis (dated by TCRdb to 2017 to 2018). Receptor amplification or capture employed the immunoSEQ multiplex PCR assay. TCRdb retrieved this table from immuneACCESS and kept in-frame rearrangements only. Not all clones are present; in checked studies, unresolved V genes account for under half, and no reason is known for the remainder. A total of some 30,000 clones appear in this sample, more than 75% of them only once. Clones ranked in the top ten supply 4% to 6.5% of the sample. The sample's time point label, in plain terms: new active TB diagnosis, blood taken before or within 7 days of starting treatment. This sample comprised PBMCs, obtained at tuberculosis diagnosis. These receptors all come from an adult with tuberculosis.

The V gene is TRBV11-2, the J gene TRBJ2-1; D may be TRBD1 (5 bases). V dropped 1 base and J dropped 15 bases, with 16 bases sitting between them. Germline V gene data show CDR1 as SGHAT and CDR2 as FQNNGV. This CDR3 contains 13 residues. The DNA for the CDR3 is TGTGCCAGCAGCTTAGCAATCGCCGAAAGGGGGTTCTTC. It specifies CASSLAIAERGFF. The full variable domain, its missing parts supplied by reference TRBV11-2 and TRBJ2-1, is EAGVAQSPRYKIIEKRQSVAFWCNPISGHATLYWYQQILGQGPKLLIQFQNNGVVDDSQLPKDRFSAERLKGVDSTLKIQPAKLEDSAVYLCASSLAIAERGFFGPGTRLTVL.

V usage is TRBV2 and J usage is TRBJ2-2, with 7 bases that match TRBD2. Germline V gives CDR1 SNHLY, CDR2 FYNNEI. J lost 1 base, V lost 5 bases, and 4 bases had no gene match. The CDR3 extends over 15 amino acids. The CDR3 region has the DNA TGTGCCAGCAGTAGGCTAGCGGAGAACACCGGGGAGCTGTTTTTT. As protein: CASSRLAENTGELFF.

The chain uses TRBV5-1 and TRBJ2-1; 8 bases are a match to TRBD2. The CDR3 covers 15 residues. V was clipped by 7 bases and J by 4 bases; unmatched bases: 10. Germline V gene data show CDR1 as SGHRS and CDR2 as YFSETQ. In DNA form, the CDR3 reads TGCGCCAGCTCCGCAAGCGGGGGCCCATACAATGAGCAGTTCTTC. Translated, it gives CASSASGGPYNEQFF.

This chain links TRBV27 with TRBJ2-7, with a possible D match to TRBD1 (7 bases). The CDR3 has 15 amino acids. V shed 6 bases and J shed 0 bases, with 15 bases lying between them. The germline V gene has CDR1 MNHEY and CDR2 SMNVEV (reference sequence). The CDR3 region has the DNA TGTGCCAGCAGGTCTCGACAGGGAGGCTCCTACGAGCAGTACTTC. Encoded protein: CASRSRQGGSYEQYF.

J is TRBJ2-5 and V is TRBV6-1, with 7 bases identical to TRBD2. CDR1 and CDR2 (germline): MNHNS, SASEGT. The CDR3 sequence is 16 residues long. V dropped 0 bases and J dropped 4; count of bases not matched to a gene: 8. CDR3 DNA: TGTGCCAGCAGTGAAGCTCACTCGCGGGGGAGAGAGACCCAGTACTTC. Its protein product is CASSEAHSRGRETQYF.

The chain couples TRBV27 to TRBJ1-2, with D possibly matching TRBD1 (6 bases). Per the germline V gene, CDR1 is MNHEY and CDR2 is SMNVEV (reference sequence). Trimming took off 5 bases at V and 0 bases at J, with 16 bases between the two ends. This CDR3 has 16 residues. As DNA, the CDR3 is TGTGCCAGCAGTAGCACCACAGGGCCCCCTAACTATGGCTACACCTTC. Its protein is CASSSTTGPPNYGYTF.

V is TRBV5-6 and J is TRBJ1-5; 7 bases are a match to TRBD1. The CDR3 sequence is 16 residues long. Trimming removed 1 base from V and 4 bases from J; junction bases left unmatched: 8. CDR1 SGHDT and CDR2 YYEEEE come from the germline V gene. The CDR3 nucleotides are TGTGCCAGCAGCTTGAGGAGGGGGCCTGGGAATCAGCCCCAGCATTTT. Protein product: CASSLRRGPGNQPQHF.

The CDR3 bases are TGTGCCATCAGTGAGGGGGAGGGAGGGTACGAGCAGTACTTC. It specifies CAISEGEGGYEQYF. The genes are TRBV10-3 and TRBJ2-7; 7 nucleotides match TRBD2. The germline V gene encodes CDR1 ENHRY and CDR2 SYGVKD. The CDR3 is 14 residues long. The junction had 5 bases not matched to a gene; V was cut back by 2 bases and J by 4 bases.

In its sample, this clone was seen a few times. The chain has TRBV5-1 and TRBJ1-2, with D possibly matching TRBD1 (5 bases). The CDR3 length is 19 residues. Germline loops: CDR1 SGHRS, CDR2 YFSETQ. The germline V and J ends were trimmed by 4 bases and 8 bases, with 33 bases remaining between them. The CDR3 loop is CASSPTRGTPRVETTGYTF. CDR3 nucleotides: TGCGCCAGCAGCCCTACACGCGGGACCCCCAGGGTAGAAACAACGGGCTACACCTTC.

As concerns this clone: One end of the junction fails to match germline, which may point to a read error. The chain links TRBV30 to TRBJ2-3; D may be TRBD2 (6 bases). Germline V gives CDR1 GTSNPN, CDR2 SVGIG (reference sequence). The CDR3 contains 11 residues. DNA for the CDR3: TGTGCCTGGAGTGTACTTTCCACTAGCCTTTTT. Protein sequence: CAWSVLSTSLF.